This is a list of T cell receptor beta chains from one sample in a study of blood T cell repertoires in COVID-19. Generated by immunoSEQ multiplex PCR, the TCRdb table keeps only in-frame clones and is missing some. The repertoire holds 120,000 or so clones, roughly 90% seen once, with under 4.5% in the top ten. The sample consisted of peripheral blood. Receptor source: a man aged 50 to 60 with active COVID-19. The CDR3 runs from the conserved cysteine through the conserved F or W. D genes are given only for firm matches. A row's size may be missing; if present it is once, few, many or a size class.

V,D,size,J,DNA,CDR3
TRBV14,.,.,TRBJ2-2,TGTGCCAGCAGCCACCTCGACCGGGGCACCGGGGAGCTGTTTTTT,CASSHLDRGTGELFF
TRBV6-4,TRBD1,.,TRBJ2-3,TGTGCCAGCAGGAAGGACAGGGGGCATACAGATACGCAGTATTTT,CASRKDRGHTDTQYF
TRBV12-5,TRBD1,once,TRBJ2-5,TGTGCTAGTGGTCAGACAGGGGTTCGCGAGACCCAGTACTTC,CASGQTGVRETQYF
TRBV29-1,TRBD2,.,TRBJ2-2,TGCAGCGTCGGACTAGCGGTGAACACCGGGGAGCTGTTTTTT,CSVGLAVNTGELFF
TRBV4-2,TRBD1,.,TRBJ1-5,TGTGCCAGCAGCCAATTTTCTACAGGGGGCAGGGGCAATCAGCCCCAGCATTTT,CASSQFSTGGRGNQPQHF
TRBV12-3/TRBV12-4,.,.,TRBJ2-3,TGTGCCAGCAGTCCGTCGGTGTCAGATACGCAGTATTTT,CASSPSVSDTQYF
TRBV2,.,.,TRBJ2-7,TGTGCCAGCAGTGTGCAGGGGAGGGTTCCGCGCGAGCAGTACTTC,CASSVQGRVPREQYF
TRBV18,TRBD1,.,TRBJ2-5,TGTGCCAGCTCACCGGGACAGCAAGAGACCCAGTACTTC,CASSPGQQETQYF
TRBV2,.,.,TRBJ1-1,TGTGCCAGCAGCCGTATGACAGCCAACACTGAAGCTTTCTTT,CASSRMTANTEAFF
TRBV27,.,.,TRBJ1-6,TGTGCCAGCACCGACGGACTCCTTGGTTCACCCCTCCACTTT,CASTDGLLGSPLHF
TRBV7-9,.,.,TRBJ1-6,TGTGCCAGCAGCACAGAAAATTCACCCCTCCACTTT,CASSTENSPLHF
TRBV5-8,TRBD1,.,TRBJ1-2,TGTGCCAGCAGGCTATACGGACAGGGCAACTATGGCTACACCTTC,CASRLYGQGNYGYTF
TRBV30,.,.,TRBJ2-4,TGTGCCTGGAGGAGCCGGGGGACGGGCAAAAACATTCAGTACTTC,CAWRSRGTGKNIQYF
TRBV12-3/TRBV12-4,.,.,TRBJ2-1,TGTGCCAGCAGTTGGAGCAATGAGCAGTTCTTC,CASSWSNEQFF
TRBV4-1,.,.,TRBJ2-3,TGCGCCAGCAGCCAAGGAGCGCGGGGGCTGACAGATACGCAGTATTTT,CASSQGARGLTDTQYF
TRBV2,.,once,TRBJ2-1,TGTGCCAGCGGGGGGAACAATGAGCAGTTCTTC,CASGGNNEQFF
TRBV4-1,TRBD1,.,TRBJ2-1,TGCGCCAGCAGCCACTCGACAGGGCTCTTATCGAATGAGCAGTTCTTC,CASSHSTGLLSNEQFF
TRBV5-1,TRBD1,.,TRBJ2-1,TGCGCCAGCAGCTTGGGTCAGGGGGCGAAATACAATGAGCAGTTCTTC,CASSLGQGAKYNEQFF
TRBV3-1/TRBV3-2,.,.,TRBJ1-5,TGTGCCAGCAGCCAAGATCCGGGCCGGGGGCAGCCCCAGCATTTT,CASSQDPGRGQPQHF
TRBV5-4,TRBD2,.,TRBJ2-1,TGTGCCAGCAGCTTGGGTAGCGGGAGTAGCAATGAGCAGTTCTTC,CASSLGSGSSNEQFF
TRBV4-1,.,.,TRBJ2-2,TGCGCCAGCAGCCAAGATCTTCGAGACAGGCTGTCTAACACCGGGGAGCTGTTTTTT,CASSQDLRDRLSNTGELFF
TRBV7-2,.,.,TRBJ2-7,TGTGCCAGCAGCTTAGGGGGGCAGCCCTACGAGCAGTACTTC,CASSLGGQPYEQYF
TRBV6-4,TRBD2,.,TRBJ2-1,TGTGCCAGCACTCCTAGCAGCGAGTCGGGACTAGCTAACAATGAGCAGTTCTTC,CASTPSSESGLANNEQFF
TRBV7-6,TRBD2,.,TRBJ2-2,TGTGCCAGCAGCTTAGGTTCGGGAGGTACCGGGGAGCTGTTTTTT,CASSLGSGGTGELFF
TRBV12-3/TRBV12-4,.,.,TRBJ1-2,TGTGCCAGCAGTTCGACCGGGGGCTACACCTTC,CASSSTGGYTF
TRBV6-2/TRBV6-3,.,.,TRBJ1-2,TGTGCCAGCAGTTACTCGGCAGGAAACGGCTACACCTTC,CASSYSAGNGYTF
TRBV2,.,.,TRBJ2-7,TGTGCCAGCAGTCTTGGACAGTCCAACGAGCAGTACTTC,CASSLGQSNEQYF
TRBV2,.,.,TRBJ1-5,TGTGCCAGCAGTCTAAAATATAGCAATCAGCCCCAGCATTTT,CASSLKYSNQPQHF
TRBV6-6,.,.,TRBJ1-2,TGTGCCAGCAGTTATGGGGGGGAGAATGGCTACACCTTC,CASSYGGENGYTF
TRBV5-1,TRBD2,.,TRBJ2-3,TGCGCCAGCAGCTTGGCCCGGACTAGCGGGGGGGCCACGCCGTTAGGAGATACGCAGTATTTT,CASSLARTSGGATPLGDTQYF
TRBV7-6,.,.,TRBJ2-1,TGTGCCAGCAGCCCCCAGATAAGCGCGGGGGCCCACAATGAGCAGTTCTTC,CASSPQISAGAHNEQFF
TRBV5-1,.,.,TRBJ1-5,TGCGCCAGCAGCTTGAGAGGGGGTGGGAATCAGCCCCAGCATTTT,CASSLRGGGNQPQHF
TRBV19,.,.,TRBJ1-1,TGTGCCAGCACGATACAGGGTTACACTGAAGCTTTCTTT,CASTIQGYTEAFF
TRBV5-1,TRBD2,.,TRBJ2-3,TGCGCCAGCAGCCCGGGACACTTAGGGACTAGCGGGAAGATAAGAGCAGATACGCAGTATTTT,CASSPGHLGTSGKIRADTQYF
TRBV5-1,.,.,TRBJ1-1,TGCGCCAGCAGCTTGGCTCCGGGTTTGAACACTGAAGCTTTCTTT,CASSLAPGLNTEAFF
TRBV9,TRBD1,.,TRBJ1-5,TGTGCCAGCGGACAGGACCCCACTCAGCCCCAGCATTTT,CASGQDPTQPQHF
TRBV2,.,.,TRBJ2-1,TGTGCCAGCAGAGTGGGAGGAGTTAGTGAGCAGTTCTTC,CASRVGGVSEQFF
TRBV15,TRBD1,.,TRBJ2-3,TGTGCCACCAGCGCCCACAACAGGGGAGGCACAGATACGCAGTATTTT,CATSAHNRGGTDTQYF
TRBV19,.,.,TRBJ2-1,TGTGCCAGTAGCTCTAGGATGGCCTACAATGAGCAGTTCTTC,CASSSRMAYNEQFF
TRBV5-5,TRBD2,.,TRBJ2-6,TGTGCCAGCAGCCCAAGACTAGCGGGGACCTCTGGGGCCAACGTCCTGACTTTC,CASSPRLAGTSGANVLTF
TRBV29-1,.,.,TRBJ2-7,TGCAGCGCCGGGGACTACGAGCAGTACTTC,CSAGDYEQYF
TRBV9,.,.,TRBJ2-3,TGTGCCAGCAGTCCTATTAGCGCCTCTAGCACAGATACGCAGTATTTT,CASSPISASSTDTQYF
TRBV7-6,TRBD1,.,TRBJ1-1,TGTGCCAGCAGCTTGCTGACAGGGGGCTCGAATGCTCGCACTGAAGCTTTCTTT,CASSLLTGGSNARTEAFF
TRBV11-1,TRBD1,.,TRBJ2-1,TGTGCCAGCAGCTTAGACCCGGGACAGGGGGGGAATGAGCAGTTCTTC,CASSLDPGQGGNEQFF
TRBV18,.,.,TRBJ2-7,TGTGCCAGCTCACCTCCCAGCGCCTACGAGCAGTACTTC,CASSPPSAYEQYF
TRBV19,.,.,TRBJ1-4,TGTGCCAGTAGTCCTGGACTGTCCACTAATGAAAAACTGTTTTTT,CASSPGLSTNEKLFF
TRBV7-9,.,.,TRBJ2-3,TGTGCCAGCAGCTTAGAGCGAGTAGAGCGGTATTTT,CASSLERVERYF
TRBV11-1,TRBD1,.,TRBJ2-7,TGTGCCAGCAGTAGTGGACAGGGACTCGAGCAGTACTTC,CASSSGQGLEQYF
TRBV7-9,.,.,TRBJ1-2,TGTGCCAGCAGCCCCTTGGGGACTGGAGCTAACTATGGCTACACCTTC,CASSPLGTGANYGYTF
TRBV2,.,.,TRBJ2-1,TGTGCCAGCAGCCTTAACAATGAGCAGTTCTTC,CASSLNNEQFF
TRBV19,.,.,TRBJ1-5,TGTGCCAGTAGTATAGATCGGGGGGCCAATCAGCCCCAGCATTTT,CASSIDRGANQPQHF
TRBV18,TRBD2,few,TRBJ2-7,TGTGCCAGCTCACCAGGGGGAGCGGGGCACGAGCAGTACTTC,CASSPGGAGHEQYF
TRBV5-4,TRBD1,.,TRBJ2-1,TGTGCCAGCAGCTCGGACAGGCCCGAGCAGTTCTTC,CASSSDRPEQFF
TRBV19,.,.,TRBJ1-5,TGTGCCAGTAGTATAGATAGTAGGGGGGGGCCGCAGCCCCAGCATTTT,CASSIDSRGGPQPQHF
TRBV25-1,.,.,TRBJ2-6,TGTGCCAGCTCGAAGGGGTCTGGGGCCAACGTCCTGACTTTC,CASSKGSGANVLTF
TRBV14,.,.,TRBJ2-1,TGTGCCAGCAGCCATAGCACGGGGCAGTTCTTC,CASSHSTGQFF
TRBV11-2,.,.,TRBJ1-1,TGTGCCAGCAGCTTAGCGTGGCAGAACACTGAAGCTTTCTTT,CASSLAWQNTEAFF
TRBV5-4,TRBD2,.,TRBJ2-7,TGTGCCAGCAGCTCCAGGACTAGCGGGGGGGGCGAGCAGTACTTC,CASSSRTSGGGEQYF